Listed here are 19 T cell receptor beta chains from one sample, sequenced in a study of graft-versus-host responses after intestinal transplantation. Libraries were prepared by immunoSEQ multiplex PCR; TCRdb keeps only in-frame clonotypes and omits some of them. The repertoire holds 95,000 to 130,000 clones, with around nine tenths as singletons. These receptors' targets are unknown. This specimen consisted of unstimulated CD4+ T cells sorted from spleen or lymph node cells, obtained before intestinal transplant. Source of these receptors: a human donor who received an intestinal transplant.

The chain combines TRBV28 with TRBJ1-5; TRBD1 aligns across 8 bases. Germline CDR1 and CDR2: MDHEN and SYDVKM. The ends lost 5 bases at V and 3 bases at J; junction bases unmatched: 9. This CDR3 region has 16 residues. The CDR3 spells CASSKGRGLDNQPQHF. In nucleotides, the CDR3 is TGTGCCAGCAGTAAAGGCAGGGGGCTTGACAATCAGCCCCAGCATTTT.

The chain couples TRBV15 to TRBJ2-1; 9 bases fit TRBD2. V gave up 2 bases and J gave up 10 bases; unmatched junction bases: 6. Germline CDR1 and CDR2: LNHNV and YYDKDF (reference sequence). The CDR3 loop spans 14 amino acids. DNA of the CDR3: TGTGCCACCAGCAGACTTAGCGGGAGAGGGGAGCAGTTCTTC. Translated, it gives CATSRLSGRGEQFF. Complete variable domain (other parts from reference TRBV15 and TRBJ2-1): DAMVIQNPRYQVTQFGKPVTLSCSQTLNHNVMYWYQQKSSQAPKLLFHYYDKDFNNEADTPDNFQSRRPNTSFCFLDIRSPGLGDTAMYLCATSRLSGRGEQFFGPGTRLTVL.

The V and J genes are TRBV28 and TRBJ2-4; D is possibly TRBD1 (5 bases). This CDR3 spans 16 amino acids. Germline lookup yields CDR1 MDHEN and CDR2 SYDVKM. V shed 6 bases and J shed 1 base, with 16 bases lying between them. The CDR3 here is CASRPPRAKAKNIQYF. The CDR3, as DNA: TGTGCCAGCAGACCGCCCAGGGCGAAGGCCAAAAACATTCAGTACTTC.

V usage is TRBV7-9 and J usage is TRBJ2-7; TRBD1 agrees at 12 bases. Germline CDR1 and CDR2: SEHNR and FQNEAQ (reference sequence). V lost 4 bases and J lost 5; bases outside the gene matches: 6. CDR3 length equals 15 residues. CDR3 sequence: CASSSEGTGGNEQYF. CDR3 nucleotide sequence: TGTGCCAGCAGCTCTGAAGGGACAGGGGGCAACGAGCAGTACTTC.

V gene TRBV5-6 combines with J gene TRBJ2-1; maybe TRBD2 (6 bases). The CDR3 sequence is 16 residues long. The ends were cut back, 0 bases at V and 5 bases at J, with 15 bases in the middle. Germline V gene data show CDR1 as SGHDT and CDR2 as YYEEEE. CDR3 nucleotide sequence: TGTGCCAGCAGCTTGGGGCGGGGCTCCCCCCACAATGAGCAGTTCTTC. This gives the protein CASSLGRGSPHNEQFF.

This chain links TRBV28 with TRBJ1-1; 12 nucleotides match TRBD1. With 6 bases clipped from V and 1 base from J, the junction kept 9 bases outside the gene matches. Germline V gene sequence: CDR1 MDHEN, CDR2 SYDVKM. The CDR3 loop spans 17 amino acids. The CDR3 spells CASSSRDRGLGNTEAFF. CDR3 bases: TGTGCCAGCAGCAGCCGGGACAGGGGGCTTGGGAACACTGAAGCTTTCTTT.

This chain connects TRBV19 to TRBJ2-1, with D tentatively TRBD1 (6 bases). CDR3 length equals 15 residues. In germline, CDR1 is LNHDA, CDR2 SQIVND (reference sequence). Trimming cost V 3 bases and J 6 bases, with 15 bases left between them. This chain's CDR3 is CASSIRGQLSNEQFF. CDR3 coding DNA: TGTGCCAGTAGTATTCGCGGACAGTTAAGCAATGAGCAGTTCTTC.

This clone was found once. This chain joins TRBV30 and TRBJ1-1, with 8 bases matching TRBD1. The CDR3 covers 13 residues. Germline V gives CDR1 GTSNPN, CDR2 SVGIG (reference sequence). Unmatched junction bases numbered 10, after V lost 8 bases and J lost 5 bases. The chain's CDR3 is CARAGGAGTEAFF. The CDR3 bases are TGTGCCAGAGCAGGGGGCGCCGGGACTGAAGCTTTCTTT. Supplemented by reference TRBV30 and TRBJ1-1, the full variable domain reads SQTIHQWPATLVQPVGSPLSLECTVEGTSNPNLYWYRQAAGRGLQLLFYSVGIGQISSEVPQNLSASRPQDRQFILSSKKLLLSDSGFYLCARAGGAGTEAFFGQGTRLTVV.

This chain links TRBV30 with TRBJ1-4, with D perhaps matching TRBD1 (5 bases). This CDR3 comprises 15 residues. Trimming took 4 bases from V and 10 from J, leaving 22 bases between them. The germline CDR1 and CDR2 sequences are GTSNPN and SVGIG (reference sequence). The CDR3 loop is CAWTPETVRGGKLFF. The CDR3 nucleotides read TGTGCCTGGACCCCGGAGACAGTCCGAGGCGGAAAACTGTTTTTT.

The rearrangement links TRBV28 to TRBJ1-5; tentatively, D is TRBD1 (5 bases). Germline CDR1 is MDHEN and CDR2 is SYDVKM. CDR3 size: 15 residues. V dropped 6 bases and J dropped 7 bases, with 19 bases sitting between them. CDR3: CASRDAQGGNQPQHF. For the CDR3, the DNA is TGTGCCAGCAGAGACGCTCAGGGTGGGAACCAGCCCCAGCATTTT. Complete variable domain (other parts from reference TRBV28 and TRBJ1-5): DVKVTQSSRYLVKRTGEKVFLECVQDMDHENMFWYRQDPGLGLRLIYFSYDVKMKEKGDIPEGYSVSREKKERFSLILESASTNQTSMYLCASRDAQGGNQPQHFGDGTRLSIL.

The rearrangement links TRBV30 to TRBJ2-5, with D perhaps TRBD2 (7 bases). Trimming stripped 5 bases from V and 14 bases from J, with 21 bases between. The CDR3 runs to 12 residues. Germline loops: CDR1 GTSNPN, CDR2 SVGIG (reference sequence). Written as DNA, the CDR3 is TGTGCCTGGGGGTGGTCGGGGGGCGTCGAATACTTC. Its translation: CAWGWSGGVEYF.

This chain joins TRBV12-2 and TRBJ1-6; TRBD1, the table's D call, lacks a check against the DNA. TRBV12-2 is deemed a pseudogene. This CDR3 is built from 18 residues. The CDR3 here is CASRLEGRVGSVNSPLHF. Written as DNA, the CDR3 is TGTGCAAGTCGCTTAGAGGGCAGGGTGGGGTCTGTTAATTCACCCCTCCACTTT.

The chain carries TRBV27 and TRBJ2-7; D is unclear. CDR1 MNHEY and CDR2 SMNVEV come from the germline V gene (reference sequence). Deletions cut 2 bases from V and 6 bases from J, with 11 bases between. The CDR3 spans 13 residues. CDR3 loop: CASSLGPLIEQYF. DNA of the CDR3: TGTGCCAGCAGTTTAGGGCCCCTTATCGAGCAGTACTTC.

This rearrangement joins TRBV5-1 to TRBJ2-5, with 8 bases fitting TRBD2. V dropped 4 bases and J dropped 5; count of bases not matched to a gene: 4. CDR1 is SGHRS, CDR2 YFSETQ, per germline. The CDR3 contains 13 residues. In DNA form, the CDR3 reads TGCGCCAGCAGCCGGACTAGCAGGGAGACCCAGTACTTC. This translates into CASSRTSRETQYF.

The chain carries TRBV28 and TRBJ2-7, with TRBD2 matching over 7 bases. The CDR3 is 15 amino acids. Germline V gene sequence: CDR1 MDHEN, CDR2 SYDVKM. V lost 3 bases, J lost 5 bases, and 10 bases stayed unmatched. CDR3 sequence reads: CASSFYSLGGDEQYF. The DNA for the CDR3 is TGTGCCAGCAGTTTTTATAGCCTTGGGGGGGACGAGCAGTACTTC. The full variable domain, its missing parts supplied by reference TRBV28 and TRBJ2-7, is DVKVTQSSRYLVKRTGEKVFLECVQDMDHENMFWYRQDPGLGLRLIYFSYDVKMKEKGDIPEGYSVSREKKERFSLILESASTNQTSMYLCASSFYSLGGDEQYFGPGTRLTVT.

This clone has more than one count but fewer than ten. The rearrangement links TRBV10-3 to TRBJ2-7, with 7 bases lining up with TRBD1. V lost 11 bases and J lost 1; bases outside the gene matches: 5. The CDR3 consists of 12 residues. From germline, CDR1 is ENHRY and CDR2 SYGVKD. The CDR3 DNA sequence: TGTGCCTGCCGGGACAGTTCCTACGAGCAGTACTTC. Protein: CACRDSSYEQYF.

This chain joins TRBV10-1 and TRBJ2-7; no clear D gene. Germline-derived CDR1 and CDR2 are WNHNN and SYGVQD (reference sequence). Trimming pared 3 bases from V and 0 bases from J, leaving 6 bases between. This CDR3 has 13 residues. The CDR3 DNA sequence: TGCGCCAGCAGTGATGGCAGCTCCTACGAGCAGTACTTC. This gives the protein CASSDGSSYEQYF.

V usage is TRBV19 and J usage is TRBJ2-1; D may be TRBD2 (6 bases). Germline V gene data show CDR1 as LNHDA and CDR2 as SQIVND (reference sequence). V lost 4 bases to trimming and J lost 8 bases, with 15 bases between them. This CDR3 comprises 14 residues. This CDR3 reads CASSNKRVRDEQFF. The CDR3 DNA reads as TGTGCCAGTAGTAATAAGCGGGTGCGGGATGAGCAGTTCTTC.

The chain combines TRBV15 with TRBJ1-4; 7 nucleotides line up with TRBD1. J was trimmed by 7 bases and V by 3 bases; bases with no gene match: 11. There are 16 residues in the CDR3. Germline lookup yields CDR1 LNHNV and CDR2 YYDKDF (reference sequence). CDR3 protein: CATSSVDRAGGEKLFF. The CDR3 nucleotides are TGTGCCACCAGCAGTGTCGACAGGGCGGGTGGTGAAAAACTGTTTTTT. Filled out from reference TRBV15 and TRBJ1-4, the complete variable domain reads DAMVIQNPRYQVTQFGKPVTLSCSQTLNHNVMYWYQQKSSQAPKLLFHYYDKDFNNEADTPDNFQSRRPNTSFCFLDIRSPGLGDTAMYLCATSSVDRAGGEKLFFGSGTQLSVL.